Below, 17 T cell receptor beta chains from the same sample are listed, as sequenced in a study of T cell responses to AZD1222 COVID-19 vaccine. Method: immunoSEQ multiplex PCR; TCRdb's copy keeps in-frame clones and lacks some. The sample records 80,000 to 90,000 clones, roughly nine tenths being singletons. Material: peripheral blood, obtained on day 0 of AZD1222 vaccination. These receptors were collected from an adult in good health.

The chain's CDR3 is CASSLGTPHQPQHF. DNA for the CDR3: TGTGCCAGCAGTTTGGGTACACCCCATCAGCCCCAGCATTTT. The genes are TRBV28 and TRBJ1-5, with D hard to call. This CDR3 has 14 residues. V was pared by 3 bases and J by 5 bases, with 11 bases between. The germline gives CDR1 MDHEN, CDR2 SYDVKM.

This clone has just one count. The chain has TRBV5-1 and TRBJ1-4; D is perhaps TRBD1 (6 bases). The CDR3 is made up of 14 amino acids. The V gene's germline CDR1 is SGHRS and CDR2 YFSETQ. V was shortened by 5 bases and J by 2 bases, with 10 bases between the two germline ends. DNA for the CDR3: TGCGCCAGCAGAACAGGGACCACTAATGAAAAACTGTTTTTT. The encoded protein is CASRTGTTNEKLFF.

V is TRBV28 and J is TRBJ1-2; D is unclear. Germline-derived CDR1 and CDR2 are MDHEN and SYDVKM. CDR3 length: 12 amino acids. With 6 bases removed from V and 0 bases from J, the gap between germline ends came to 5 bases. In nucleotides, the CDR3 is TGTGCCAGCAGCGGGTCTAACTATGGCTACACCTTC. It translates to CASSGSNYGYTF.

The chain couples TRBV27 to TRBJ1-2, with D perhaps matching TRBD1 (6 bases). The CDR3 contains 12 residues. The V end was cut by 5 bases, the J end by 7 bases, with 11 bases between. Germline V gives CDR1 MNHEY, CDR2 SMNVEV (reference sequence). As DNA, the CDR3 is TGTGCCAGCAGTAAGGGGGGTGGTGGCTACACCTTC. Protein product: CASSKGGGGYTF.

As DNA, the CDR3 is TGTGCCAGCAGCCCTGGATTGGCTTCTTGGACCCAGCATTTT. This codes for CASSPGLASWTQHF. The chain employs TRBV7-2 and TRBJ1-5; D unclear. CDR3 length: 14 residues. Trimming took off 5 bases at V and 11 bases at J, with 19 bases between the two ends. In germline, CDR1 is SGHTA, CDR2 FQGNSA.

J is TRBJ2-5 and V is TRBV28, with D perhaps TRBD1 (5 bases). Deletions cut 2 bases from V and 5 bases from J, with 15 bases between. The CDR3 is made up of 15 amino acids. Germline V gene lookup returns CDR1 MDHEN and CDR2 SYDVKM. In DNA, the CDR3 is TGTGCCAGCAGTTTAACGGCAGGGCATGGGGAGACCCAGTACTTC. Translated: CASSLTAGHGETQYF.

The chain couples TRBV18 to TRBJ2-1; D possibly corresponds to TRBD2 (5 bases). Germline V gives CDR1 KGHSH, CDR2 LQKENI. CDR3 length equals 15 residues. V lost 2 bases and J lost 6, with 14 bases in between. In DNA form, the CDR3 reads TGTGCCAGCTCACCATACGAGGGAGTAAGCAATGAGCAGTTCTTC. Protein sequence: CASSPYEGVSNEQFF.

V usage is TRBV7-2 and J usage is TRBJ1-5; the D gene is possibly TRBD1 (6 bases). With 3 bases removed from V and 3 bases from J, the gap between germline ends came to 12 bases. This CDR3 spans 15 amino acids. Germline CDR1 and CDR2: SGHTA and FQGNSA. The CDR3, as DNA: TGTGCCAGCAGCTTGGGGGCTCCTTTCAATCAGCCCCAGCATTTT. Amino acid sequence: CASSLGAPFNQPQHF.

The V gene is TRBV15, the J gene TRBJ1-1, with D hard to call. V shed 8 bases and J shed 3 bases, with 13 bases lying between them. The germline gives CDR1 LNHNV, CDR2 YYDKDF (reference sequence). The CDR3 runs to 13 residues. CDR3 region: CATRFGRDTEAFF. CDR3 nucleotide sequence: TGTGCCACCCGCTTTGGACGGGACACTGAAGCTTTCTTT.

The chain uses TRBV6-1 and TRBJ1-4; tentative D call: TRBD1 (5 bases). The CDR3 is made up of 14 amino acids. V was trimmed by 8 bases and J by 15 bases, leaving 25 bases between them. CDR1 is MNHNS and CDR2 is SASEGT in the germline V gene. DNA for the CDR3: TGTGCCAGCCGCTCGACAGCCTCCAATTATAGGGTGTTTTTT. Protein product: CASRSTASNYRVFF.

This chain connects TRBV19 to TRBJ1-1, with D maybe TRBD1 (5 bases). This CDR3 is 16 amino acids long. Trimming removed 5 bases at V and 1 base at J, with 17 bases between. Germline V gene sequence: CDR1 LNHDA, CDR2 SQIVND (reference sequence). This CDR3 is CASSSPGGTANTEAFF. The CDR3 coding sequence is TGTGCCAGTAGTTCCCCTGGGGGGACGGCGAACACTGAAGCTTTCTTT. Combining the CDR3 with reference TRBV19 and TRBJ1-1 gives the whole variable domain DGGITQSPKYLFRKEGQNVTLSCEQNLNHDAMYWYRQDPGQGLRLIYYSQIVNDFQKGDIAEGYSVSREKKESFPLTVTSAQKNPTAFYLCASSSPGGTANTEAFFGQGTRLTVV.

This chain connects TRBV6-5 to TRBJ2-7, with D uncertain. Germline assignment: CDR1 MNHEY and CDR2 SVGAGI. This CDR3 has 13 residues. Trimming pared 6 bases from V and 6 bases from J, leaving 15 bases between. The CDR3 nucleotides are TGTGCCAGCAGACCAGGTGGACCTTTCGAGCAGTACTTC. This gives the protein CASRPGGPFEQYF.

V gene TRBV28 combines with J gene TRBJ1-2; D call uncertain. Germline V gene sequence: CDR1 MDHEN, CDR2 SYDVKM. CDR3 length: 14 amino acids. V was trimmed by 5 bases and J by 2 bases, leaving 12 bases between them. The CDR3 sequence is CASSITQKNYGYTF. DNA for the CDR3: TGTGCCAGCAGTATCACCCAAAAAAACTATGGCTACACCTTC.

V and J are TRBV12-3 or TRBV12-4 and TRBJ2-5, with 8 positions matching TRBD2. The CDR3 contains 13 residues. V lost 3 bases, J lost 7 bases, and 4 bases stayed unmatched. The CDR3 nucleotides read TGTGCCAGCAGTTTTATCGCGGGGGGGACCCAGTACTTC. It yields the protein CASSFIAGGTQYF.

This chain joins TRBV3-1 (or the pseudogene TRBV3-2) and TRBJ2-2; the match to TRBD2 covers 7 bases. This CDR3 has 16 amino acids. Germline values: CDR1 LGHDT, CDR2 YNNKEL (reference sequence). Losses at the gene ends were 4 bases for V and 4 bases for J; bases not matched to a gene: 9. DNA for the CDR3: TGTGCCAGCAGCCCTAGTGGCGAGCGGGGCACCGGGGAGCTGTTTTTT. Translating gives CASSPSGERGTGELFF.

This chain uses TRBV25-1 with TRBJ1-2; D unresolved. CDR1 and CDR2 from the germline V gene are MGHDK and SYGVNS. The CDR3 sequence is 14 residues long. Between the trimmed V and J ends, which lost 1 base and 11 bases, there was a span of 17 bases. CDR3 in DNA: TGTGCCAGCAGTGAATCCCACGGCCCCTATACTTACACCTTC. This codes for CASSESHGPYTYTF.

V usage is TRBV28 and J usage is TRBJ1-6; 9 bases align to TRBD1. The germline V gene has CDR1 MDHEN and CDR2 SYDVKM. With 5 bases clipped from V and 10 bases from J, the junction kept 6 bases outside the gene matches. The CDR3 is 14 residues long. The DNA of the CDR3 is TGTGCCAGCAGTACTGGACAGGGGCGGTCACCCCTCCACTTT. Translating it yields CASSTGQGRSPLHF.